Presented here are 22 T cell receptor beta chains from one specimen sequenced in a study of blood T cell repertoires in COVID-19. Profiled with immunoSEQ multiplex PCR; TCRdb holds only in-frame clones, not every one. The data contain more than 55,000 clones, 80% to 85% of them singletons. The material sequenced was peripheral blood. These receptors were obtained from an elderly woman with acute or convalescent COVID-19.

This clone was counted once. CDR3 sequence reads: CASHYSGGRETQYF. CDR3 nucleotides: TGTGCCAGCCACTATAGCGGGGGGAGAGAGACCCAGTACTTC. The V gene is TRBV2, the J gene TRBJ2-5; 10 positions match TRBD2. The CDR3 length is 14 residues. Germline V lookup: CDR1 SNHLY, CDR2 FYNNEI. Germline trimming cut 8 bases from V and 4 bases from J; bases unmatched to any gene: 7.

The chain recombines TRBV5-1 with TRBJ1-1; D may be TRBD1 (6 bases). From germline, CDR1 is SGHRS and CDR2 YFSETQ. This CDR3 is built from 13 residues. Trimming cost V 0 bases and J 11 bases, with 14 bases left between them. In nucleotides, the CDR3 is TGCGCCAGCAGCTTGGCGGTTGGGGGCAAGGCTTTCTTT. It specifies CASSLAVGGKAFF.

This chain joins TRBV27 and TRBJ2-7, with D tentatively TRBD1 (6 bases). The CDR3 has 13 amino acids. Between the trimmed V and J ends, which lost 5 bases and 5 bases, there was a span of 13 bases. Germline lookup yields CDR1 MNHEY and CDR2 SMNVEV (reference sequence). The CDR3 DNA is TGTGCCAGCAGTGGCCCTGGGACACACGAGCAGTACTTC. Protein: CASSGPGTHEQYF.

V usage is TRBV7-8 and J usage is TRBJ2-5; TRBD1 agrees at 7 bases. The length of the CDR3 is 16 residues. Trimming at V came to 3 bases and at J to 3 bases, leaving 10 bases not matched to a gene. CDR1 SGHVS and CDR2 FQNEAQ come from the germline V gene. The CDR3 DNA sequence: TGTGCCAGCAGCTTGTATCGAAACAGGGGCGAAGAGACCCAGTACTTC. It codes for CASSLYRNRGEETQYF.

The rearrangement uses TRBV19 and TRBJ2-1; 8 positions match TRBD1. CDR1 and CDR2 (germline): LNHDA, SQIVND (reference sequence). Unmatched junction bases numbered 9, after V lost 4 bases and J lost 4 bases. The CDR3 runs to 16 residues. CDR3 residues: CASSKDREYTYNEQFF. CDR3 in DNA: TGTGCCAGTAGTAAGGACAGGGAATACACTTACAATGAGCAGTTCTTC. The variable domain in full, with the rest retrieved from reference TRBV19 and TRBJ2-1, is DGGITQSPKYLFRKEGQNVTLSCEQNLNHDAMYWYRQDPGQGLRLIYYSQIVNDFQKGDIAEGYSVSREKKESFPLTVTSAQKNPTAFYLCASSKDREYTYNEQFFGPGTRLTVL.

V usage is TRBV10-1 and J usage is TRBJ2-5; the match to TRBD1 covers 11 bases. CDR3 length: 17 residues. J was trimmed by 3 bases and V by 0 bases; bases with no gene match: 6. The germline CDR1 and CDR2 sequences are WNHNN and SYGVQD (reference sequence). For the CDR3, the DNA is TGCGCCAGCAGTGAGTCCCTGGGGGACAGGGGGAAAGAGACCCAGTACTTC. It codes for CASSESLGDRGKETQYF.

V is TRBV7-2 and J is TRBJ1-4, with 7 bases lining up with TRBD1. There are 15 residues in the CDR3. Germline CDR1 reads SGHTA; CDR2 reads FQGNSA. The ends lost 1 base at V and 5 bases at J; junction bases unmatched: 4. CDR3 region: CASSLGRGRNEKLFF. The DNA for the CDR3 is TGTGCCAGCAGCTTAGGCAGGGGGAGGAATGAAAAACTGTTTTTT.

The chain uses TRBV10-2 and TRBJ2-5; D remains ambiguous. CDR1 is WSHSY and CDR2 is SAAADI in the germline V gene. The CDR3 is 13 residues long. Between the trimmed V and J ends, which lost 5 bases and 1 base, there was a span of 8 bases. The CDR3 nucleotides are TGCGCCAGCAGTAAGAGGCGCCAAGAGACCCAGTACTTC. Encoded protein: CASSKRRQETQYF.

The chain recombines TRBV3-1 (or the pseudogene TRBV3-2) with TRBJ2-7; TRBD2 agrees at 8 bases. The CDR3 loop spans 15 amino acids. Germline-derived CDR1 and CDR2 are LGHDT and YNNKEL (reference sequence). V was clipped by 4 bases and J by 2 bases; unmatched bases: 7. The CDR3 is CASSPGTSKTYEQYF. Here the CDR3 DNA reads TGTGCCAGCAGCCCCGGGACTAGTAAAACCTACGAGCAGTACTTC.

This chain links TRBV20-1 with TRBJ2-7, with D hard to call. V was trimmed by 2 bases and J by 7 bases, leaving 6 bases between them. Germline V gives CDR1 DFQATT, CDR2 SNEGSKA (reference sequence). The CDR3 is 10 residues long. CDR3 amino acids: CSARRLEQYF. As DNA, the CDR3 is TGCAGTGCTAGACGCCTAGAGCAGTACTTC.

The chain uses TRBV10-3 and TRBJ1-6; TRBD1 aligns across 8 bases. Germline trimming cut 6 bases from V and 5 bases from J; bases unmatched to any gene: 6. Germline V gene data show CDR1 as ENHRY and CDR2 as SYGVKD. The CDR3 is 15 amino acids. CDR3 loop: CAIRAGTGNNSPLHF. The CDR3 bases are TGTGCCATCAGGGCCGGGACAGGTAATAATTCACCCCTCCACTTT.

The genes are TRBV27 and TRBJ2-3, with 7 bases aligning to TRBD1. From germline, CDR1 is MNHEY and CDR2 SMNVEV (reference sequence). The CDR3 has 14 residues. Trimming took 5 bases from V and 1 from J; bases not matched to a gene: 3. The DNA for the CDR3 is TGTGCCAGCAGTCCGGGACAGCGCACAGATACGCAGTATTTT. Translated: CASSPGQRTDTQYF.

In this sample, this clone turned up once. The J gene is TRBJ2-7, the V gene TRBV7-3; 9 nucleotides agree with TRBD1. In germline, CDR1 is SGHTA, CDR2 FQGTGA. Germline trimming cut 4 bases from V and 3 bases from J; bases unmatched to any gene: 7. The CDR3 contains 15 residues. CDR3 nucleotides: TGTGCCAGCAGCTCCGGGACAGGGAGCCTCTACGAGCAGTACTTC. Amino acids: CASSSGTGSLYEQYF.

This clone was seen more than once but under ten times. The chain uses TRBV19 and TRBJ2-7; maybe TRBD2 (6 bases). With 3 bases removed from V and 6 bases from J, the gap between germline ends came to 18 bases. The CDR3 totals 15 residues. Germline lookup yields CDR1 LNHDA and CDR2 SQIVND (reference sequence). CDR3 sequence (DNA): TGTGCCAGTAGTATCAACCCGGGAGAGGAGGCCGAGCAGTACTTC. It specifies CASSINPGEEAEQYF.

This clone was recorded only once. The chain has TRBV4-1 and TRBJ2-5, with TRBD1 matching over 7 bases. Per germline, CDR1 MGHRA and CDR2 YSYEKL. This CDR3 region has 13 residues. J gave up 3 bases and V 5 bases, and 3 bases lay outside the gene matches. The DNA for the CDR3 is TGCGCCAGCAGCATAGACAGGGAAGAGACCCAGTACTTC. It translates to CASSIDREETQYF.

This clone was picked up a small number of times. This chain joins TRBV19 and TRBJ1-1; a weak D match, TRBD1 (6 bases). Trimming removed 1 base at V and 4 bases at J, with 13 bases between. The length of the CDR3 is 15 residues. CDR1 LNHDA and CDR2 SQIVND come from the germline V gene (reference sequence). The CDR3 spells CASSIVRQEATEAFF. The CDR3 DNA reads TGTGCCAGTAGTATAGTCAGACAGGAAGCCACTGAAGCTTTCTTT.

This clone occurred once. The chain uses TRBV4-2 and TRBJ2-5, with TRBD1 as a possible D gene (5 bases). From germline, CDR1 is LGHNA and CDR2 YNFKEQ. CDR3 length: 14 amino acids. V gave up 1 base and J gave up 9 bases, with 15 bases separating them. The CDR3 reads CASSQGGGVEPQYF. CDR3 DNA sequence: TGTGCCAGCAGCCAAGGGGGCGGTGTGGAACCCCAGTACTTC.

This clone was detected once. The rearrangement uses TRBV3-1 (or the pseudogene TRBV3-2) and TRBJ2-7, with TRBD1 as a possible D gene (6 bases). This CDR3 contains 15 residues. The germline V gene encodes CDR1 LGHDT and CDR2 YNNKEL (reference sequence). The V and J ends lost 1 base and 3 bases respectively, with 13 bases between them. CDR3 DNA: TGTGCCAGCAGCCAAGGACCGGGACAAGACTACGAGCAGTACTTC. This translates into CASSQGPGQDYEQYF.

The chain uses TRBV6-6 and TRBJ2-5; 9 bases align to TRBD1. The V gene's germline CDR1 is MNHNY and CDR2 SVGAGI (reference sequence). The CDR3 extends over 14 amino acids. With V trimmed by 2 bases and J by 4 bases, 2 bases remained unmatched. This CDR3 reads CASSYGTGIETQYF. DNA for the CDR3: TGTGCCAGCAGTTACGGGACAGGGATAGAGACCCAGTACTTC.

J is TRBJ1-1 and V is TRBV20-1, with D possibly being TRBD1 (6 bases). CDR3 length: 13 residues. Germline CDR1 and CDR2: DFQATT and SNEGSKA (reference sequence). Trimming pared 3 bases from V and 5 bases from J, leaving 13 bases between. DNA of the CDR3: TGCAGTGCTAGTATGTCAGGGGTAACTGAAGCTTTCTTT. This sequence encodes CSASMSGVTEAFF.

The chain carries TRBV11-3 and TRBJ2-7, with 8 bases that match TRBD1. The CDR3 contains 15 residues. Germline values: CDR1 SGHNT, CDR2 YENEEA. J gave up 3 bases and V 2 bases, and 6 bases lay outside the gene matches. The CDR3 sequence is CASSLSGTGDYEQYF. The CDR3 coding sequence is TGTGCCAGCAGCTTATCCGGGACAGGAGACTACGAGCAGTACTTC.

This clone occurred once. The V gene is TRBV27, the J gene TRBJ2-5; a possible D gene is TRBD2 (6 bases). With 5 bases removed from V and 5 bases from J, the gap between germline ends came to 15 bases. Germline CDR1 reads MNHEY; CDR2 reads SMNVEV (reference sequence). The CDR3 has 14 amino acids. CDR3 DNA sequence: TGTGCCAGCAGTGCGGGGACTGCCGGGGAGACCCAGTACTTC. Encoded protein: CASSAGTAGETQYF.